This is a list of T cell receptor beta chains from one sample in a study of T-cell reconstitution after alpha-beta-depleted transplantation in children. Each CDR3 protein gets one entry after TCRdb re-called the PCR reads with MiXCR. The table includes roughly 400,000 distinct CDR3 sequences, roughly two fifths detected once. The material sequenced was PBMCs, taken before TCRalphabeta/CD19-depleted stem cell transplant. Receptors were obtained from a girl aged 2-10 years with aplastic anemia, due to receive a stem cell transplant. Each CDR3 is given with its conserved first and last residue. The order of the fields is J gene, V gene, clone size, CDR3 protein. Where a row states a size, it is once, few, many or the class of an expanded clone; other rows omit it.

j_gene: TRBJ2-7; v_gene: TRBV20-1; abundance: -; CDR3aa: CSAEPTGAVRGEEQYF
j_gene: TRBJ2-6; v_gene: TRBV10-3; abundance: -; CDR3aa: CAISSGQGRPGANVLTF
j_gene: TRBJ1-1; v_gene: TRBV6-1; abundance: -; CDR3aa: CANSFGPPRGTEAFF
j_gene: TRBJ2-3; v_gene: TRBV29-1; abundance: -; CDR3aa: CSVATQGSTDTQYF
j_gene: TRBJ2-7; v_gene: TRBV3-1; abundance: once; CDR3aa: CASSRIAGGYEQYF
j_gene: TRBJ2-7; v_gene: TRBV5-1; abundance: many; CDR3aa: CASSLGQGEAEQYF
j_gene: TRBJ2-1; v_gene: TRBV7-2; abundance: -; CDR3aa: CASSLLIEAREQFF
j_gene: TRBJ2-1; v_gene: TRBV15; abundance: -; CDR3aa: CATTSGSYNEQFF
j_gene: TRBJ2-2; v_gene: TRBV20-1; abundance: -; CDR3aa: CSAGPFDTGELFF
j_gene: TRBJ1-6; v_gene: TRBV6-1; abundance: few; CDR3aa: CASRPDSSSYNSPLHF
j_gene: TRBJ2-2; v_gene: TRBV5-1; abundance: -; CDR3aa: CASSLFAGVNTGELFF
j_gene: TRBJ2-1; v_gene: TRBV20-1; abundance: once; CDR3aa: CSAPLQSYNEQFF
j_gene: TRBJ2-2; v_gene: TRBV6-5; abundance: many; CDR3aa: CASSYSIGVGELFF
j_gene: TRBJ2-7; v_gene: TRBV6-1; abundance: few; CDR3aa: CASSSRTGVAYEQYF
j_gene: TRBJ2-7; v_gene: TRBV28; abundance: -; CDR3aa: CASSLDSAFLEQYF
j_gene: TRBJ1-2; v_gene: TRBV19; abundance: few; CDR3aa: CASIIPPQGYGYTF
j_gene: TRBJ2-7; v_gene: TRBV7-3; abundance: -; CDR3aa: CARRTYEQYF
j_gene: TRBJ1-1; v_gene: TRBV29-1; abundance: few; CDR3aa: CSDRGQGDPEAFF
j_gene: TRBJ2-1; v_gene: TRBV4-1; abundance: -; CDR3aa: CASSQALVRAGSYNEQFF
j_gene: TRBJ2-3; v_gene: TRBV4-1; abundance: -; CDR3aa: CASSQGASATDTQYF
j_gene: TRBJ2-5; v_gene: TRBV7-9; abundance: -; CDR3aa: CASSLRAGASKTQYF
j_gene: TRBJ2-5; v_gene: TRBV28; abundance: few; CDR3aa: CASSLDKETQYF
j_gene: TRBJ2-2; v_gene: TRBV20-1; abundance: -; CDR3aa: CSARDLGGGELFF
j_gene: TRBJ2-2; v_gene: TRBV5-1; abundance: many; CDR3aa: CASSLVANTGELFF
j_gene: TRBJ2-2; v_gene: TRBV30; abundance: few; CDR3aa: CAWSALSLGGELFF
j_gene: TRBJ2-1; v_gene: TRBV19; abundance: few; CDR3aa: CASSQGPNNEQFF
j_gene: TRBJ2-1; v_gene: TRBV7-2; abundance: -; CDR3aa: CASSLVLSGTGEQFF
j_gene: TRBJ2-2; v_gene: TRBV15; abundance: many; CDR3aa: CATSRDMGNTGELFF
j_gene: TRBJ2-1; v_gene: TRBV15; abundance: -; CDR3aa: CATSERGTRAYNEQFF
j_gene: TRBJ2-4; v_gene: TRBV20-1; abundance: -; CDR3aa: CSASPGRGTKNIQYF
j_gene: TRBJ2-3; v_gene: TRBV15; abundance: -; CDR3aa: CATSPAGQSDTQYF
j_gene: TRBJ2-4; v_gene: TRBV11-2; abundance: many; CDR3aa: CASSVTKNIQYF
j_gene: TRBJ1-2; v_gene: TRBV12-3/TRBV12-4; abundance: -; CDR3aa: CASSRTGGGRGYTF
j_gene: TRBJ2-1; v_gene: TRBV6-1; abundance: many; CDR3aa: CASGAAGSAYNEQFF
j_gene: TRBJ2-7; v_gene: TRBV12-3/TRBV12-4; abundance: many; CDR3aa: CASSLTGYEQYF
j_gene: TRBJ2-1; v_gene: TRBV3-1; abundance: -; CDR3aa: CASGVYNEQFF
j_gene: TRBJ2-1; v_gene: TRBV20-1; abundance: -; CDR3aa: CSATNQYEQFF
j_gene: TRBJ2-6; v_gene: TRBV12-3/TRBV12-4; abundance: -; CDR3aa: CASSFLPGSGANVLTF
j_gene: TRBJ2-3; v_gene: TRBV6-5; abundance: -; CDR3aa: CASSYDGPSTDTQYF
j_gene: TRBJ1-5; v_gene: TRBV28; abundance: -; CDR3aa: CASSIDRAGQPQHF
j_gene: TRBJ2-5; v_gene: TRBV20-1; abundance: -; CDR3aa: CSARDPRTGETQYF
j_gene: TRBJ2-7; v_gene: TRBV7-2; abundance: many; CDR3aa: CASSFSGSYEQYF
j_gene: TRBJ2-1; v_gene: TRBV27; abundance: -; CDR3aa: CASSLGGELRNEQFF
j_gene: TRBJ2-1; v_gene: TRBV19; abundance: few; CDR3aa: CASSPGLAGMNEQFF
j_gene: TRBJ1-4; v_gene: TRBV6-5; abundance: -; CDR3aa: CASSFGDMREKLFF
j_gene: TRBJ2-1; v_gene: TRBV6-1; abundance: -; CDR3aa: CASRLQGAPSNEQFF
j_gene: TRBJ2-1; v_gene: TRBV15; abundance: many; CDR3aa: CATGLYQGNEQFF
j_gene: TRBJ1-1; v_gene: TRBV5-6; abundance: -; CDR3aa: CASSLSHSSLEAFF
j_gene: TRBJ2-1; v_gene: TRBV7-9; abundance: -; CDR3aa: CASSLSEQAYDEQFF
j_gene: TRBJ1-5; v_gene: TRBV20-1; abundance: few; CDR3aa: CSAPARGDQPQHF
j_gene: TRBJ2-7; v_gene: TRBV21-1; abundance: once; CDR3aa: CANLIGGSHYEQYF
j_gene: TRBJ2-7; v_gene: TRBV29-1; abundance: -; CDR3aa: CSVGLAGGTYEQYF
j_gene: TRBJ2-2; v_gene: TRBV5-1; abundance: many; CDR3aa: CASSPGTSGSPTGELFF